The sample holds one count of the clone carrying this T cell receptor (beta chain). Its antigen is not known. Random hexamers served to reverse transcribe roughly 0.5 to 1 ug RNA. TCRdb recomputed calls from the immunoSEQ multiplex PCR reads with MiXCR, one row per CDR3 protein. Among roughly 160,000 distinct CDR3 sequences listed, approximately 94% were seen once. V lost 5 bases and J 1 base, leaving 11 bases between the germline ends. Germline lookup yields CDR1 SGHTA and CDR2 FQGNSA. This CDR3 comprises 14 residues. The sample belongs to a study of CD8 T cells in Susac syndrome. Notes on the study in general: As the study acknowledged, the number of individuals in its TCR sequencing and HLA analysis was relatively small.

This chain joins TRBV7-2 and TRBJ2-5, with a weak D call TRBD1 (5 bases). The sequence came from a human donor with Susac syndrome. The sequenced sample consisted of CD4+ T cells from PBMCs. The CDR3 here is CASSPRQSQETQYF. The CDR3 DNA is TGTGCCAGCAGCCCCCGACAGAGCCAAGAGACCCAGTACTTC.